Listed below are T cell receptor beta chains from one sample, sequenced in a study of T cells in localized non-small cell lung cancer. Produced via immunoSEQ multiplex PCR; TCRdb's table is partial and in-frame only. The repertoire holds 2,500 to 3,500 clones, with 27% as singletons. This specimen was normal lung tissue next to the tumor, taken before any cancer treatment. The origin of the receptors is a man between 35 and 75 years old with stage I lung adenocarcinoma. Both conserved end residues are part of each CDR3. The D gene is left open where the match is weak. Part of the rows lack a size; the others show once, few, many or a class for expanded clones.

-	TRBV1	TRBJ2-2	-	TGCGCCAGCAGCCAAGGGTGGGGGCCCACCGGGGAGCTGTTTTTT	CASSQGWGPTGELFF
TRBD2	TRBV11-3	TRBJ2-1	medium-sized	TGTGCCAGCCTTTCGTGGCGGGGGGCGGATGAGCAGTTCTTC	CASLSWRGADEQFF
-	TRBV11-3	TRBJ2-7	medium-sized	TGTGCCAGCACCATTGGGGTGGGATCCTACGAGCAGTACTTC	CASTIGVGSYEQYF
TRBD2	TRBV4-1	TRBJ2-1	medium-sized	TGCGCCAGCAGCCGCGGGACTAGCGGCACAAATGAGCAGTTCTTC	CASSRGTSGTNEQFF
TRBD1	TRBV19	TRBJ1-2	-	TGTGCCAGTAGCTTTCCCCTTTTAACAGGGGCGAACTATGGCTACACCTTC	CASSFPLLTGANYGYTF
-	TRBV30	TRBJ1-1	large	TGTGCCTGGAAGGGGTACACTGAAGCTTTCTTT	CAWKGYTEAFF
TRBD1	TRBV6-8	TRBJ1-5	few	TGTGCCAGCACCTCTTCGACAGGGCAATACAATCAGCCCCAGCATTTT	CASTSSTGQYNQPQHF
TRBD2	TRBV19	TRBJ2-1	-	TGTGCCAGTAGTATTGGTGGGAGGGCCGGTGAGCAGTTCTTC	CASSIGGRAGEQFF
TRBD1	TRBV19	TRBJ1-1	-	TGTGCCAGTAGAAGGACAGGGGAACCTGAAGCTTTCTTT	CASRRTGEPEAFF
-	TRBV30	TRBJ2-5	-	TGTGCCTGGAATCGAGGGGCAGGGGTAACTCGAGAGACCCAGTACTTC	CAWNRGAGVTRETQYF